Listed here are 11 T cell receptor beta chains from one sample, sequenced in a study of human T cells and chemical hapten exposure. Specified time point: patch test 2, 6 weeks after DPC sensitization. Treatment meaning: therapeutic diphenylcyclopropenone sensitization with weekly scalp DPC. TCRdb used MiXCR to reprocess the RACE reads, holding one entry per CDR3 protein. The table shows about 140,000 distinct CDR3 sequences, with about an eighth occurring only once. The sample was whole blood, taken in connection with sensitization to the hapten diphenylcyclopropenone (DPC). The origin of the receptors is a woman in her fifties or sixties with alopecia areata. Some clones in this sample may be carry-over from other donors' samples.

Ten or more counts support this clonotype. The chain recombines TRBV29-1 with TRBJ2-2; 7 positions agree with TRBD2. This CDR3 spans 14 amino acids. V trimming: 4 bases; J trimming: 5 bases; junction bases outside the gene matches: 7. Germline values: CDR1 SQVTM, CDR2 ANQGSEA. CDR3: CSVGGGRVTGELFF. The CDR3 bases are TGCAGCGTTGGCGGTGGGAGGGTGACCGGGGAGCTGTTTTTT.

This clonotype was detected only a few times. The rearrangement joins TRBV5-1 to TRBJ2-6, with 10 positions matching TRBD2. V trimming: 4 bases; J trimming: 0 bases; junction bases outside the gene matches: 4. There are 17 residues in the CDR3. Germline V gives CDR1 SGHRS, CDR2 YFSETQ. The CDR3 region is CASSPGLAVSGANVLTF. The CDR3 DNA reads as TGCGCCAGCAGCCCTGGACTAGCGGTCTCTGGGGCCAACGTCCTGACTTTC.

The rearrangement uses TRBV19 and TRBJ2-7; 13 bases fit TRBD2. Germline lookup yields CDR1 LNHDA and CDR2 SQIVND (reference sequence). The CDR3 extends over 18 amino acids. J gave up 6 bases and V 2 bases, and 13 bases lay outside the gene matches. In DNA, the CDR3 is TGTGCCAGTAGTATAATGACTAGCGGGAGGAACGGCCGCTCCGAGCAGTACTTC. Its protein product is CASSIMTSGRNGRSEQYF. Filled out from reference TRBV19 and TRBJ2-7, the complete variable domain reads DGGITQSPKYLFRKEGQNVTLSCEQNLNHDAMYWYRQDPGQGLRLIYYSQIVNDFQKGDIAEGYSVSREKKESFPLTVTSAQKNPTAFYLCASSIMTSGRNGRSEQYFGPGTRLTVT.

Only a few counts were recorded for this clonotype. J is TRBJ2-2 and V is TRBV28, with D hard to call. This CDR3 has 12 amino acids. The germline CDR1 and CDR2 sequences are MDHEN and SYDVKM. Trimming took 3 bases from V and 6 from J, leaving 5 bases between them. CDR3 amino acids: CASSFGSGELFF. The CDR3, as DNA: TGTGCCAGCAGTTTCGGGTCCGGGGAGCTGTTTTTT. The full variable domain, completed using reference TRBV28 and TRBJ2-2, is DVKVTQSSRYLVKRTGEKVFLECVQDMDHENMFWYRQDPGLGLRLIYFSYDVKMKEKGDIPEGYSVSREKKERFSLILESASTNQTSMYLCASSFGSGELFFGEGSRLTVL.

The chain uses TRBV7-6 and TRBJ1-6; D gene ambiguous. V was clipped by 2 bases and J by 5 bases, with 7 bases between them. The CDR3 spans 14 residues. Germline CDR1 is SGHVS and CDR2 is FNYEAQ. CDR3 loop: CASSLNVDNSPLHF. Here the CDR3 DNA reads TGTGCCAGCAGCTTAAATGTCGATAATTCACCCCTCCACTTT.

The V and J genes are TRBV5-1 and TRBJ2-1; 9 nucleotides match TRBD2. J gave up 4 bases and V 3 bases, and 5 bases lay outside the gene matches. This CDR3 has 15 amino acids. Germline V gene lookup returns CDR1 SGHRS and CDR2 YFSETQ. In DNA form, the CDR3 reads TGCGCCAGCAGCTCACTAGCGGGTCTATACAATGAGCAGTTCTTC. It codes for CASSSLAGLYNEQFF.

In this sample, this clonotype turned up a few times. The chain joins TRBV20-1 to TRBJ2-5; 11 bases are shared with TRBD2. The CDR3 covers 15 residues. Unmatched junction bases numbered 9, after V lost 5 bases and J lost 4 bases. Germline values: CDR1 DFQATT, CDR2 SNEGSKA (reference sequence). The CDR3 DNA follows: TGCAGTGCTTCCCGACTAGCGGGGAGGGCAGAGACCCAGTACTTC. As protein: CSASRLAGRAETQYF.

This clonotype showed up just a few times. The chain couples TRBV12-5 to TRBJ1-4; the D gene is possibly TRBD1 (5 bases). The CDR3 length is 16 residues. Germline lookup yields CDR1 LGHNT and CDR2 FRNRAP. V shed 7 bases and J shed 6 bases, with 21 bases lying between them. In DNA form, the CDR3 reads TGTGCTAGTGCCCCAGGGCCGGACCCCAGATATGAAAAACTGTTTTTT. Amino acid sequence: CASAPGPDPRYEKLFF.

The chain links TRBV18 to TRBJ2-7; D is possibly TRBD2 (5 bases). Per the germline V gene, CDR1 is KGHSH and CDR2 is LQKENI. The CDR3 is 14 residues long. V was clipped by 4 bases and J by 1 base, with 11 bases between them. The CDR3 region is CASSHRTGSYEQYF. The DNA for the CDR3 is TGTGCCAGCTCACACCGGACTGGATCCTACGAGCAGTACTTC.

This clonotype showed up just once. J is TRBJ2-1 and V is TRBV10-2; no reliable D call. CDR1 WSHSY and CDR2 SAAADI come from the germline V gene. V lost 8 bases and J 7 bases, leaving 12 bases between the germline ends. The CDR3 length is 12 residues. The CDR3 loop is CASCRVDNEQFF. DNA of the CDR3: TGCGCCAGCTGCCGGGTTGATAATGAGCAGTTCTTC.

DNA for the CDR3: TGCAGCGTGGGGGGGACTAGCGTCAATGAGCAGTTCTTC. Protein product: CSVGGTSVNEQFF. V is TRBV29-1 and J is TRBJ2-1; 10 nucleotides align to TRBD2. Germline V gene data show CDR1 as SQVTM and CDR2 as ANQGSEA. The CDR3 extends over 13 amino acids. V was clipped by 6 bases and J by 6 bases; unmatched bases: 5.